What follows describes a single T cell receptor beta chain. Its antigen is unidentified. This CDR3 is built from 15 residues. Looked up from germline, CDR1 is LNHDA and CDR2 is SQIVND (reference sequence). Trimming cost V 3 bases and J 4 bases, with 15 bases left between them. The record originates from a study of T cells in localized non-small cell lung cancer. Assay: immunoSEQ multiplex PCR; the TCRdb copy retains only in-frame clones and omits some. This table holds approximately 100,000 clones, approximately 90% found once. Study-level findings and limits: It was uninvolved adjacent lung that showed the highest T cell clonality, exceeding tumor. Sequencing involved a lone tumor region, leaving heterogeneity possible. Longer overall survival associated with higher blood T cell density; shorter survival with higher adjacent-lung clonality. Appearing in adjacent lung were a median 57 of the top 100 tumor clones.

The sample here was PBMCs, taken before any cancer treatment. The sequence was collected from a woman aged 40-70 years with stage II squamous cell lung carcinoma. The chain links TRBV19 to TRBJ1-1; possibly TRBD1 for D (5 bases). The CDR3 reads CASSIKGTGVTEAFF. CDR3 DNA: TGTGCCAGTAGTATTAAGGGGACCGGGGTCACTGAAGCTTTCTTT.